This is a list of T cell receptor beta chains from one sample in a study of post-analysis software for immune sequencing data. One entry per CDR3 protein, called by TCRdb with MiXCR from the PCR reads. The repertoire holds hundreds of thousands of distinct CDR3 sequences, with approximately 53% as singletons. The sequencing sample was made of blood. Receptors originate from a girl aged 10-17 years with multiple sclerosis. The CDR3 runs from the conserved cysteine through the conserved F or W. Fields, in order: CDR3 length, V gene, J gene, CDR3 protein.

len: 13
v_gene: TRBV12-3/TRBV12-4
j_gene: TRBJ2-7
CDR3aa: CASSLVDRDEQYF

len: 13
v_gene: TRBV2
j_gene: TRBJ2-4
CDR3aa: CASQGATKNIQYF

len: 16
v_gene: TRBV18
j_gene: TRBJ2-5
CDR3aa: CASSPPISYLQETQYF

len: 16
v_gene: TRBV27
j_gene: TRBJ1-2
CDR3aa: CASSLLRSGGAYGYTF

len: 13
v_gene: TRBV7-9
j_gene: -
CDR3aa: CASSSQAGNEQFF

len: 13
v_gene: TRBV10-1
j_gene: TRBJ1-2
CDR3aa: CASSEMGGYGYTF

len: 13
v_gene: TRBV12-3/TRBV12-4
j_gene: TRBJ2-7
CDR3aa: CASSLKQFMEQYF

len: 13
v_gene: TRBV13
j_gene: TRBJ2-1
CDR3aa: CASSQDVLNEQFF

len: 16
v_gene: TRBV10-3
j_gene: TRBJ1-1
CDR3aa: CAISDPDLMADTEAFF

len: 12
v_gene: TRBV20-1
j_gene: TRBJ2-3
CDR3aa: CSATTSTDTQYF

len: 17
v_gene: TRBV4-1
j_gene: TRBJ1-4
CDR3aa: CASSQDFWTRGKEKLFF

len: 16
v_gene: TRBV12-3/TRBV12-4
j_gene: TRBJ2-1
CDR3aa: CASSLGGSSGSKGQFF

len: 14
v_gene: TRBV18
j_gene: TRBJ1-5
CDR3aa: CASSPTGRNQPQHF

len: 15
v_gene: TRBV12-3/TRBV12-4
j_gene: TRBJ2-3
CDR3aa: CASSLSSESTDTQYF

len: 14
v_gene: TRBV28
j_gene: TRBJ2-7
CDR3aa: CASPRRWQGYEQYF